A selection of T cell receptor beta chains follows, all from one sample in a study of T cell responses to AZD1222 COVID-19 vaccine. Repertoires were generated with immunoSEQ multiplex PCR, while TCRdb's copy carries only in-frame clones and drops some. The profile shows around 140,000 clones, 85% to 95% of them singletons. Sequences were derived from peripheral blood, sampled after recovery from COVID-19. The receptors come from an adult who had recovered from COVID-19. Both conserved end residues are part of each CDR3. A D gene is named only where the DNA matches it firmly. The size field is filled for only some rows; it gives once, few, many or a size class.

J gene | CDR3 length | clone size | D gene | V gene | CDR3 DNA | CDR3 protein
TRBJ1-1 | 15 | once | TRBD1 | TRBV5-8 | TGTGCCAGCAGCTTCCGCCGATTCCGACAGGGTGAAGCTTTCTTT | CASSFRRFRQGEAFF
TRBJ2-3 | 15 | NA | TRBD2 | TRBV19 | TGTGCCAGTACCGACTCACTAGCGGGAGTAGATACGCAGTATTTT | CASTDSLAGVDTQYF
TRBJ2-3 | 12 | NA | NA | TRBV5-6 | TGTGCCAGCAGCTTGGGGTTAGATACGCAGTATTTT | CASSLGLDTQYF
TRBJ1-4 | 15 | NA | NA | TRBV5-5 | TGTGCCAGCAGCTTGATAGGCAGGGATAATGAAAAACTGTTTTTT | CASSLIGRDNEKLFF
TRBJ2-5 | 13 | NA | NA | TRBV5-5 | TGTGCCAGCAGCTTGGGGTACCAAGAGACCCAGTACTTC | CASSLGYQETQYF
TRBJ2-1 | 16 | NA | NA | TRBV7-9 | TGTGCCAGCAGCTCTTGGAGGGAGACGAATTACAATGAGCAGTTCTTC | CASSSWRETNYNEQFF
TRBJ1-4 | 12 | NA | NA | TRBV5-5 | TGTGCCAGCAGCTTTTTGAATGAAAAACTGTTTTTT | CASSFLNEKLFF
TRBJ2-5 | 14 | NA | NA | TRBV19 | TGTGCCAGTAGTCCCATGGGAGGCCAAGAGACCCAGTACTTC | CASSPMGGQETQYF
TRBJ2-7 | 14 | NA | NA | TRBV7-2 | TGTGCCAGCAGCTTAGGCTACAGGGACTACGAGCAGTACTTC | CASSLGYRDYEQYF
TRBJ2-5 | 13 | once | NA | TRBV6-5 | TGTGCCAGCATAGGGGGGGACAGCCAGACCCAGTACTTC | CASIGGDSQTQYF
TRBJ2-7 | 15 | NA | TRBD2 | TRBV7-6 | TGTGCCAGCAGCTTAGGATGGGGAGGGTCCAACGAGCAGTACTTC | CASSLGWGGSNEQYF
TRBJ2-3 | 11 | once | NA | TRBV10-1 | TGCGCCAGCAGTGATTTTACTACGCAGTATTTT | CASSDFTTQYF
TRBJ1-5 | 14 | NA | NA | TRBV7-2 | TGTGCCAGCAGCCACGGCAGGGGACGCCAGCCCCAGCATTTT | CASSHGRGRQPQHF
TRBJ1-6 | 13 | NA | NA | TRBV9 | TGTGCCAGCAGCGCAGGGGTTTGGTCACCCCTCCACTTT | CASSAGVWSPLHF
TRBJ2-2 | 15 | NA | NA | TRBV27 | TGTGCCAGCAACTCGGGCTCCGCGAACACCGGGGAGCTGTTTTTT | CASNSGSANTGELFF
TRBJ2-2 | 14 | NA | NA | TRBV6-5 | TGTGCCAGCAGTTACCCTGGGAGGACCGGGGAGCTGTTTTTT | CASSYPGRTGELFF
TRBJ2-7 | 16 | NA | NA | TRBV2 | TGTGCCAGCGGGGGGGGCGTCGGGACAGGATACTACGAGCAGTACTTC | CASGGGVGTGYYEQYF
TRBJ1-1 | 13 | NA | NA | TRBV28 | TGTGCCAGCAGTGCCGGACCTGACACTGAAGCTTTCTTT | CASSAGPDTEAFF
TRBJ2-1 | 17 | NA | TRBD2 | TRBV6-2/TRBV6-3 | TGTGCCAGCAGCCAAAGGCAAGCGGGAGACTCCTACAATGAGCAGTTCTTC | CASSQRQAGDSYNEQFF
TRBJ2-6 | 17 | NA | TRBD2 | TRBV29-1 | TGCAGCGTTCACTATAGACTAGCATACAATCGGGCCAACGTCCTGACTTTC | CSVHYRLAYNRANVLTF
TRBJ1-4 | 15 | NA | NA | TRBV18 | TGTGCCAGCTCACCGGAAGGACTCCCTAATGAAAAACTGTTTTTT | CASSPEGLPNEKLFF
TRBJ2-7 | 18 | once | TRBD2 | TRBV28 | TGTGCCAGCAGTCCCCTCCCCAGTAGCGGGGGGATCTTCGGCGAGCAGTACTTC | CASSPLPSSGGIFGEQYF
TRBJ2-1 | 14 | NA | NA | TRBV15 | TGTGCCACCAGCAGAGATTCCCTCTACAATGAGCAGTTCTTC | CATSRDSLYNEQFF
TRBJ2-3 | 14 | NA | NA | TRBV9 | TGTGCCAGCAGCGTAGCTCCCTCCCCGGATACGCAGTATTTT | CASSVAPSPDTQYF
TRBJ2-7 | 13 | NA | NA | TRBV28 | TGTGCCAGCAGTCCCGTGAGGAATTACGAGCAGTACTTC | CASSPVRNYEQYF